This T cell receptor beta chain comes out of a study of ipilimumab plus nivolumab after autologous stem cell transplantation. At the level of the study: A median of 8 nivolumab and 4 or 5 ipilimumab doses were given.

The germline V gene encodes CDR1 SGHRS and CDR2 YFSETQ. V lost 1 base, J lost 5 bases, and 8 bases lay in between. This CDR3 is built from 13 residues. This table comes from immunoSEQ multiplex PCR, and its TCRdb copy is limited to in-frame clones, with some not included. Among about 13,000 clones listed, roughly 73% were seen once. Starting 14 to 28 days after autologous transplant, ipilimumab 1 mg/kg was given. The TCR comes from a male donor with diffuse large B-cell lymphoma. This rearrangement joins TRBV5-1 to TRBJ2-3; no clear D gene. The input for sequencing was PBMCs, taken in a trial of ipilimumab plus nivolumab as post-transplant consolidation. The CDR3 spells CASSLMLRDTQYF. CDR3 in DNA: TGCGCCAGCAGCTTGATGCTGCGAGATACGCAGTATTTT.